This T cell receptor beta chain derives from a study of T cell responses to AZD1222 COVID-19 vaccine. Study-level findings and limits: Along spike, vaccine-associated CD4 TCRs were found throughout, with dominance at 160-218 and 743-854.

Concerning this clone itself: Its antigen is not known.

Profiling relied on immunoSEQ multiplex PCR, and the TCRdb table lists in-frame clones only, not all of them. The sample yields 150,000 to 200,000 clones, 80% to 95% seen once. The clonotype was recovered from an adult who received the AZD1222 COVID-19 vaccine. The input for sequencing was peripheral blood, taken 28 days after the second AZD1222 dose.

The DNA for the CDR3 is TGTGCCAGCTCACCAGAGGACGGAACCTACGAGCAGTACTTC. Translation: CASSPEDGTYEQYF. The genes are TRBV18 and TRBJ2-7; no reliable D call. The V gene lost 2 bases and the J gene lost 2 bases, with 10 bases spanning the gap. The CDR3 consists of 14 residues. The germline V gene has CDR1 KGHSH and CDR2 LQKENI.